The 28 T cell receptor beta chains below come from one sample, sequenced in a study of T cell repertoires in cytomegalovirus infection. TCRdb independently ran MiXCR on the reads; one entry per CDR3 protein. Of about 35,000 distinct CDR3 sequences listed, less than 60% are singletons. Antigen specificity for these receptors is unknown. This sample comprised CD8+ T cells from cultured PBMCs, obtained from culture after CMV antigen stimulation. All receptors derive from a human donor in good health (CMV status not recorded). Some clones in this sample may be carry-over from other donors' samples.

This clonotype has more than one count but fewer than ten. The J gene is TRBJ2-7, the V gene TRBV6-1; possibly TRBD2 for D (6 bases). Germline CDR1 is MNHNS and CDR2 is SASEGT. CDR3 length equals 14 residues. V was clipped by 5 bases and J by 0 bases, with 11 bases between them. This chain's CDR3 is CASSRSGSSYEQYF. The CDR3 bases are TGTGCCAGCAGTCGGTCCGGGAGCTCCTACGAGCAGTACTTC.

A single count supports this clonotype. The J gene is TRBJ1-1, the V gene TRBV7-2; D remains unclear. CDR3 length: 13 residues. The germline gives CDR1 SGHTA, CDR2 FQGNSA. The V gene lost 1 base and the J gene lost 7 bases, with 10 bases spanning the gap. This chain's CDR3 is CASSLGRSGEAFF. CDR3 nucleotides: TGTGCCAGCAGCTTAGGCCGGTCGGGTGAAGCTTTCTTT.

V is TRBV11-2 and J is TRBJ2-7, with a possible D match to TRBD1 (6 bases). The CDR3 is made up of 14 amino acids. Germline V gene lookup returns CDR1 SGHAT and CDR2 FQNNGV. V gave up 8 bases and J gave up 4 bases, with 18 bases separating them. The CDR3 DNA reads as TGTGCCAGCGGGGTCCAGGGGCTGAGGTACGAGCAGTACTTC. Its translation is CASGVQGLRYEQYF.

CDR3 sequence (DNA): TGTGCCAGCAGTTTATCTGCAGGGGACACCTACAATGAGCAGTTCTTC. Its protein product is CASSLSAGDTYNEQFF. This chain joins TRBV27 and TRBJ2-1; weak D call: TRBD1 (6 bases). Trimming shortened V by 0 bases and J by 2 bases, and 11 bases separated the two germline ends. The CDR3 loop spans 16 amino acids. Germline loops: CDR1 MNHEY, CDR2 SMNVEV (reference sequence).

The CDR3 reads CASSPLPDTQYF. CDR3 nucleotides: TGTGCCAGCAGCCCGCTCCCGGATACGCAGTATTTT. J is TRBJ2-3 and V is TRBV7-9; no reliable D call. Germline loops: CDR1 SEHNR, CDR2 FQNEAQ (reference sequence). The ends were cut back, 5 bases at V and 6 bases at J, with 9 bases in the middle. This CDR3 has 12 residues.

The rearrangement links TRBV11-2 to TRBJ2-5; 7 positions agree with TRBD2. The V gene end was trimmed by 5 bases and the J gene end by 3 bases; junction bases not matched to a gene: 12. The germline CDR1 and CDR2 sequences are SGHAT and FQNNGV. CDR3 length: 16 amino acids. CDR3 protein: CASSPPVGLAEETQYF. CDR3 DNA: TGTGCCAGCAGCCCACCGGTTGGGCTAGCGGAAGAGACCCAGTACTTC. The complete variable domain, with remaining parts taken from reference TRBV11-2 and TRBJ2-5, reads EAGVAQSPRYKIIEKRQSVAFWCNPISGHATLYWYQQILGQGPKLLIQFQNNGVVDDSQLPKDRFSAERLKGVDSTLKIQPAKLEDSAVYLCASSPPVGLAEETQYFGPGTRLLVL.

The V and J genes are TRBV7-8 and TRBJ2-7; TRBD1 aligns across 8 bases. Germline V gene sequence: CDR1 SGHVS, CDR2 FQNEAQ. V lost 4 bases to trimming and J lost 2 bases; unmatched junction nucleotides: 7. This CDR3 has 15 residues. The CDR3 is CASSWRDRPTYEQYF. CDR3 DNA sequence: TGTGCCAGCAGCTGGAGGGACAGGCCAACCTACGAGCAGTACTTC.

This sequence joins TRBV7-2 and TRBJ2-7; 12 bases align to TRBD2. CDR3 length: 17 residues. Germline CDR1 SGHTA, CDR2 FQGNSA. V gave up 5 bases and J gave up 5 bases; unmatched junction bases: 13. The CDR3 reads CASSLRFLAGGPHEQYF. The DNA for the CDR3 is TGTGCCAGCAGCCTGAGGTTCCTAGCGGGAGGGCCCCACGAGCAGTACTTC.

The gene calls are TRBV7-2 and TRBJ2-7, with D perhaps TRBD1 or TRBD2 (5 bases each). CDR3 length equals 17 residues. Per the germline V gene, CDR1 is SGHTA and CDR2 is FQGNSA. Deletions cut 4 bases from V and 0 bases from J, with 19 bases between. CDR3 DNA: TGTGCCAGCAGCTATCTCCCGACGGGGCAGAACTCCTACGAGCAGTACTTC. This translates into CASSYLPTGQNSYEQYF. The full variable domain, in which reference TRBV7-2 and TRBJ2-7 provide the parts outside the CDR3, is GAGVSQSPSNKVTEKGKDVELRCDPISGHTALYWYRQSLGQGLEFLIYFQGNSAPDKSGLPSDRFSAERTGGSVSTLTIQRTQQEDSAVYLCASSYLPTGQNSYEQYFGPGTRLTVT.

The chain links TRBV7-9 to TRBJ2-7, with D possibly TRBD1 on 6 matching bases. The CDR3 consists of 12 residues. Trimming stripped 1 base from V and 6 bases from J, with 7 bases between. Germline-derived CDR1 and CDR2 are SEHNR and FQNEAQ (reference sequence). CDR3 in DNA: TGTGCCAGCAGCTTAGGAGGGGGCGAGCAGTACTTC. This sequence encodes CASSLGGGEQYF.

The J gene is TRBJ2-7, the V gene TRBV7-2; no clear D. The germline V and J ends were trimmed by 3 bases and 2 bases, with 14 bases remaining between them. The CDR3 runs to 15 residues. Germline V gene data show CDR1 as SGHTA and CDR2 as FQGNSA. The CDR3 DNA reads as TGTGCCAGCAGCTTCCACGGTGCAGTCGCCTACGAGCAGTACTTC. Translating gives CASSFHGAVAYEQYF.

This clonotype was found a few times. The chain links TRBV7-2 to TRBJ2-1; 13 nucleotides align to TRBD2. This CDR3 region has 20 residues. Germline-derived CDR1 and CDR2 are SGHTA and FQGNSA. The V segment lost 4 bases and the J segment 3 bases; nucleotides outside the gene matches: 15. CDR3 DNA: TGTGCCAGCAGCTACGGACTAGCGGGGGCGTCGTATATTAACTACAATGAGCAGTTCTTC. This codes for CASSYGLAGASYINYNEQFF.

The V call is TRBV6-5, the J call TRBJ2-6; possibly TRBD2 for D (5 bases). V shed 5 bases and J shed 2 bases, with 10 bases lying between them. The germline gives CDR1 MNHEY, CDR2 SVGAGI. CDR3 size: 15 residues. CDR3 DNA: TGTGCCAGCAGTCCTTCCGGGACTGGGGCCAACGTCCTGACTTTC. Its protein product is CASSPSGTGANVLTF.

CDR3 region: CASSLSGLQLQGTDTQYF. The CDR3 DNA sequence: TGTGCCAGCAGTTTATCGGGGTTGCAACTTCAGGGCACAGATACGCAGTATTTT. The chain carries TRBV28 and TRBJ2-3; D is possibly TRBD2 (5 bases). Germline CDR1 reads MDHEN; CDR2 reads SYDVKM. The CDR3 runs 18 residues. V was shortened by 1 base and J by 1 base, with 18 bases between the two germline ends.

The J gene is TRBJ2-1, the V gene TRBV9, with a possible D match to TRBD2 (6 bases). CDR1 SGDLS and CDR2 YYNGEE come from the germline V gene. V lost 4 bases and J 7 bases, leaving 21 bases between the germline ends. This CDR3 comprises 16 residues. The DNA of the CDR3 is TGTGCCAGCAGCCAACTAGCTTACCCTCGTCAGAATGAGCAGTTCTTC. As protein: CASSQLAYPRQNEQFF.

This clonotype was observed a handful of times. This chain uses TRBV7-6 with TRBJ1-6; no clear D. Germline CDR1 is SGHVS and CDR2 is FNYEAQ. V lost 1 base and J lost 0, with 7 bases in between. The CDR3 totals 16 residues. CDR3 region: CASSLEQSSYNSPLHF. DNA for the CDR3: TGTGCCAGCAGCTTAGAGCAGAGCTCCTATAATTCACCCCTCCACTTT.

The V call is TRBV5-1, the J call TRBJ1-1; TRBD1 agrees at 8 bases. V gave up 0 bases and J gave up 6 bases; unmatched junction bases: 16. The CDR3 totals 18 residues. Germline V gene data show CDR1 as SGHRS and CDR2 as YFSETQ. The CDR3 loop reads CASSLASQGGRQAAEAFF. The CDR3 nucleotides read TGCGCCAGCAGCTTGGCCTCACAGGGGGGGCGGCAAGCCGCTGAAGCTTTCTTT.

This clonotype was observed a few times. The rearrangement joins TRBV28 to TRBJ2-2; D is undetermined. V was shortened by 3 bases and J by 3 bases, with 5 bases between the two germline ends. CDR3 length: 13 residues. Germline V lookup: CDR1 MDHEN, CDR2 SYDVKM. DNA for the CDR3: TGTGCCAGCAGTTTTAGGGACACCGGGGAGCTGTTTTTT. Its translation: CASSFRDTGELFF.

Only a few counts were recorded for this clonotype. The chain uses TRBV28 and TRBJ1-1, with 8 positions matching TRBD1. Germline CDR1 and CDR2: MDHEN and SYDVKM. The CDR3 totals 14 residues. The V gene end was trimmed by 6 bases and the J gene end by 1 base; junction bases not matched to a gene: 4. The CDR3 loop reads CASRQTGGNTEAFF. The CDR3 coding sequence is TGTGCCAGCAGGCAAACAGGGGGGAACACTGAAGCTTTCTTT.

This clonotype was recorded once. The rearrangement joins TRBV5-1 to TRBJ2-1; D gene unclear. Germline loops: CDR1 SGHRS, CDR2 YFSETQ. Deletions cut 2 bases from V and 1 base from J, with 13 bases between. The CDR3 consists of 16 residues. The CDR3 DNA is TGCGCCAGCAGCTTAGAGACTCTGGGTTCCTACAATGAGCAGTTCTTC. Its translation: CASSLETLGSYNEQFF.

The chain links TRBV7-9 to TRBJ2-7, with 10 nucleotides matching TRBD1. Germline trimming cut 9 bases from V and 2 bases from J; bases unmatched to any gene: 10. CDR3 length equals 15 residues. CDR1 SEHNR and CDR2 FQNEAQ come from the germline V gene (reference sequence). The CDR3 loop reads CARGNLGQGPYEQYF. CDR3 sequence (DNA): TGTGCCAGGGGAAACTTGGGACAGGGGCCCTACGAGCAGTACTTC.

This rearrangement joins TRBV12-3 or TRBV12-4 to TRBJ2-1; the match to TRBD2 covers 12 bases. The CDR3 consists of 16 residues. The ends lost 2 bases at V and 7 bases at J; junction bases unmatched: 6. CDR3: CASSLSSGGAKNEQFF. CDR3 DNA sequence: TGTGCCAGCAGTTTATCTAGCGGGGGGGCCAAGAATGAGCAGTTCTTC.

The V gene is TRBV20-1, the J gene TRBJ1-5, with D perhaps TRBD1 (5 bases). V was cut by 4 bases and J by 0 bases, with 19 bases left in between. The length of the CDR3 is 17 residues. From germline, CDR1 is DFQATT and CDR2 SNEGSKA (reference sequence). The CDR3 protein is CSATGPGRPYSNQPQHF. The CDR3 DNA reads as TGCAGTGCTACCGGACCAGGGCGGCCGTATAGCAATCAGCCCCAGCATTTT.

This clonotype was found once. V and J are TRBV7-2 and TRBJ1-2; D is possibly TRBD1 (6 bases). The germline V gene has CDR1 SGHTA and CDR2 FQGNSA. The CDR3 is made up of 14 amino acids. V was pared by 0 bases and J by 4 bases, with 9 bases between. CDR3 sequence reads: CASSLAAQGYGYTF. The CDR3 DNA sequence: TGTGCCAGCAGCTTAGCGGCACAGGGCTATGGCTACACCTTC.

The chain has TRBV5-6 and TRBJ2-2, with D uncertain. Trimming left V 2 bases short and J 6 bases short, with 8 bases between. The CDR3 runs to 13 residues. Germline values: CDR1 SGHDT, CDR2 YYEEEE. In DNA form, the CDR3 reads TGTGCCAGCAGCTTCACCGGGCCCGGGGAGCTGTTTTTT. Translating it yields CASSFTGPGELFF.

The gene calls are TRBV4-1 and TRBJ2-3, with D possibly being TRBD2 (6 bases). The CDR3 runs 14 residues. The ends were cut back, 7 bases at V and 4 bases at J, with 15 bases in the middle. In germline, CDR1 is MGHRA, CDR2 YSYEKL. The CDR3 is CASKEGQGADTQYF. In nucleotides, the CDR3 is TGCGCCAGCAAGGAGGGTCAGGGTGCAGATACGCAGTATTTT.

V gene TRBV7-8 combines with J gene TRBJ2-7, with 9 bases identical to TRBD2. After removal of 3 bases from V and 3 bases from J, the junction contained 3 bases not matched to a gene. The CDR3 runs 14 residues. The germline CDR1 and CDR2 sequences are SGHVS and FQNEAQ. CDR3 region: CASSFGTSRYEQYF. The CDR3 coding sequence is TGTGCCAGCAGCTTCGGGACTAGCCGCTACGAGCAGTACTTC. Based on the CDR3 plus reference TRBV7-8 and TRBJ2-7, the full variable domain is GAGVSQSPRYKVAKRGQDVALRCDPISGHVSLFWYQQALGQGPEFLTYFQNEAQLDKSGLPSDRFFAERPEGSVSTLKIQRTQQEDSAVYLCASSFGTSRYEQYFGPGTRLTVT.

This chain joins TRBV10-3 and TRBJ2-6; no definite D call. Per germline, CDR1 ENHRY and CDR2 SYGVKD. The CDR3 has 17 residues. Trimming removed 11 bases from V and 2 bases from J, with 22 bases in between. The CDR3 DNA reads as TGTGCCGGTGGTAGGGTTCCCCAGAGACCTGGGGCCAACGTCCTGACTTTC. Amino acid sequence: CAGGRVPQRPGANVLTF.